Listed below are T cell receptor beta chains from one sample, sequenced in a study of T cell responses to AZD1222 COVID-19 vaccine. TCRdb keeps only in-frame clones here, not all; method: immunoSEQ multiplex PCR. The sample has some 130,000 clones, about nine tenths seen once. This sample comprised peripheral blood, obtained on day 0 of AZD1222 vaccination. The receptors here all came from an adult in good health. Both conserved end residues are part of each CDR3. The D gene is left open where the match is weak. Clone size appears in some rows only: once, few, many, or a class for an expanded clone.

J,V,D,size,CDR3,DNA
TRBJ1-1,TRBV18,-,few,CASSQEEAEAFF,TGTGCCAGCTCACAGGAGGAAGCTGAAGCTTTCTTT
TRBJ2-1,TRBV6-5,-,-,CASSFDWRGDNEQFF,TGTGCCAGCAGTTTTGATTGGAGGGGGGACAATGAGCAGTTCTTC
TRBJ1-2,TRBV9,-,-,CASSKTVNYGYTF,TGTGCCAGCAGCAAGACAGTTAACTATGGCTACACCTTC
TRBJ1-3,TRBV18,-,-,CASSPGAGGTIYF,TGTGCCAGCTCACCGGGGGCCGGCGGCACCATATATTTT
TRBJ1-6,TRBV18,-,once,CASSLGEYNSPLHF,TGTGCCAGCTCACTTGGGGAGTATAATTCACCCCTCCACTTT
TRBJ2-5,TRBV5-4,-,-,CASSRDQETQYF,TGTGCCAGCAGCCGAGACCAAGAGACCCAGTACTTC
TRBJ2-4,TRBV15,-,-,CATSLGPAGAKNIQYF,TGTGCCACCAGTTTGGGACCGGCGGGAGCCAAAAACATTCAGTACTTC
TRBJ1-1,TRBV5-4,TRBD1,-,CASSSKLTGDTEAFF,TGTGCCAGCAGCTCTAAACTGACAGGGGACACTGAAGCTTTCTTT
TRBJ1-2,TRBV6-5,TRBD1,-,CASSSGQGQYGYTF,TGTGCCAGCAGTTCCGGACAGGGCCAATATGGCTACACCTTC
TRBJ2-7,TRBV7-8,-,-,CASSLQGPYEQYF,TGTGCCAGCAGCTTACAGGGGCCCTACGAGCAGTACTTC
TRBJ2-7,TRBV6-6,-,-,CASSYSAQGHEQYF,TGTGCCAGCAGTTACTCGGCTCAGGGTCACGAGCAGTACTTC